This is a list of T cell receptor beta chains from one sample in a study of T cells in Graves' hyperthyroidism and ophthalmopathy. TCRdb ran MiXCR on the multiplex PCR reads and lists one entry per CDR3 protein. The sample has roughly 100,000 distinct CDR3 sequences; about half are singletons. The sequenced material came from blood. Every receptor here comes from a middle-aged woman with Graves' hyperthyroidism. Both conserved end residues are part of each CDR3. Each record gives: V gene, clone size, D gene, J gene, CDR3 DNA, CDR3 protein. A D gene is named only where the DNA matches it firmly. Only part of the rows carry a size: once, few, many, or a class if the clone is expanded.

>TRBV11-2|many|NA|TRBJ1-2
TGTGCCAGCAAGGGGCCGAGACAGCTTAACTATGGCTACACCTTC
CASKGPRQLNYGYTF
>TRBV10-3|few|TRBD1|TRBJ2-7
TGTGCCATCAGTTTGACAGGGGCCCTTTACGAGCAGTACTTC
CAISLTGALYEQYF
>TRBV20-1|many|TRBD1|TRBJ2-7
TGCAGTGCTCCGGGTCTCAGGGGGCGGGGCGAGCAGTACTTC
CSAPGLRGRGEQYF
>TRBV20-1|many|NA|TRBJ2-7
TGCAGTGCTAGGAGCGGGTCGGTCTCCTACGAGCAGTACTTC
CSARSGSVSYEQYF
>TRBV5-1|many|TRBD1|TRBJ1-4
TGCGCCAGCAGCACGACAGGGTCCTATGAAAAACTGTTTTTT
CASSTTGSYEKLFF
>TRBV9|NA|NA|TRBJ1-2
TGTGCCAGCAGCGTAGGTGATGCCAGGACCTATGGCTACACCTTC
CASSVGDARTYGYTF
>TRBV5-1|NA|NA|TRBJ1-2
TGCGCCAGCAGCTTGGTTCGGACAGACGGCTACACCTTC
CASSLVRTDGYTF
>TRBV2|NA|TRBD1|TRBJ1-2
TGTGCCAGCAGAGCCGGGACAGCGGCTAACTATGGCTACACCTTC
CASRAGTAANYGYTF
>TRBV12-1|NA|NA|TRBJ1-3
TGTGCCAGCAGCTTTCTCGTCCCAGGTCCTGGAAACACCATATATTTT
CASSFLVPGPGNTIYF
>TRBV2|many|TRBD2|TRBJ2-6
TGTGCCAGCAGTGAACTAGCGGGGGGAGCCAACGTCCTGACTTTC
CASSELAGGANVLTF
>TRBV7-2|many|TRBD1|TRBJ1-5
TGTGCCACCCTGCCCGAGGGGGCAGGGCCCTATAGCAATCAGCCCCAGCATTTT
CATLPEGAGPYSNQPQHF
>TRBV11-2|NA|TRBD1|TRBJ1-2
TGTGCCAGCAGTCCCGGGACAGGGGGCGATGGCTACACCTTC
CASSPGTGGDGYTF
>TRBV10-3|NA|NA|TRBJ2-7
TGTGCCATCAGTGTTGGGAGCTACGAGCAGTACTTC
CAISVGSYEQYF
>TRBV15|NA|TRBD1|TRBJ1-5
TGTGCCACCAGCTTGGTAGGGACAGGGAACAATCAGCCCCAGCATTTT
CATSLVGTGNNQPQHF
>TRBV29-1|NA|TRBD2|TRBJ2-5
TGCAGCTTAGTAGGGCTAGCGGGAACACCTCAGTACTTC
CSLVGLAGTPQYF
>TRBV2|NA|TRBD1|TRBJ1-1
TGTGCCAGCACCCTCGACAGGGAGGGACACACTGAAGCTTTCTTT
CASTLDREGHTEAFF
>TRBV30|NA|NA|TRBJ1-3
TGTGCCTGGAAAAAATCTGGAAACACCATATATTTT
CAWKKSGNTIYF
>TRBV6-6|NA|TRBD1|TRBJ1-3
TGTGCCAGCAGGACAGGGGTGTATGGCTTAAACACCATATATTTT
CASRTGVYGLNTIYF
>TRBV7-3|NA|TRBD1|TRBJ1-3
TGTGCCAGCAGTAACGGACAGGGGGGCACTGGAAACACCATATATTTT
CASSNGQGGTGNTIYF
>TRBV6-5|many|NA|TRBJ2-7
TGTGCCAGCAGTCGCCGGGACGGCTTCTACGAGCAGTACTTC
CASSRRDGFYEQYF
>TRBV7-9|many|TRBD1|TRBJ1-1
TGTGCCAGCAGCCCGGACAGGGTGGCTTTCTTT
CASSPDRVAFF
>TRBV20-1|many|NA|TRBJ1-5
TGCAGTGCCTTTCATAGCACTAATCAGCCCCAGCATTTT
CSAFHSTNQPQHF
>TRBV6-1|NA|NA|TRBJ2-7
TGTGCCGGCAGTGATTTTGCAGGGAGCTCCTACGAGCAGTACTTC
CAGSDFAGSSYEQYF
>TRBV5-1|NA|TRBD1|TRBJ2-7
TGCGCCAGCCGACAGGGGGGCACAGGCCACGAGCAGTACTTC
CASRQGGTGHEQYF
>TRBV2|few|NA|TRBJ1-5
TGTGCCAGCAGCCATTCCGGGACCGCGAGGCCCCAGCATTTT
CASSHSGTARPQHF
>TRBV7-9|NA|NA|TRBJ1-1
TGTGCCAGCTCACCAAAACTACCCTGGGGCACTGAAGCTTTCTTT
CASSPKLPWGTEAFF
>TRBV7-2|NA|TRBD1|TRBJ2-3
TGTGCCAGCAGCATAACAGGGGGTGCCGGAGATACGCAGTATTTT
CASSITGGAGDTQYF
>TRBV20-1|NA|NA|TRBJ2-5
TGCAGTGCTAGAGATCGGGAAGGGGGCCAAGAGACCCAGTACTTC
CSARDREGGQETQYF
>TRBV7-9|few|TRBD1|TRBJ2-5
TGTGCCAGCAGCTTGGTGGGGACAGGGGGCCAAGAGACCCAGTACTTC
CASSLVGTGGQETQYF
>TRBV6-5|many|NA|TRBJ2-7
TGTGCCACCTCCCTACAAAGAATCGAGCAGTACTTC
CATSLQRIEQYF
>TRBV18|few|NA|TRBJ2-2
TGTGCCAGCTCACCCCGGACTGCGGACGGGGAGCTGTTTTTT
CASSPRTADGELFF
>TRBV6-1|many|NA|TRBJ2-7
TGTGCCAGCACCGGGGCGCGTTCCTACGAGCAGTACTTC
CASTGARSYEQYF
>TRBV6-2/TRBV6-3|few|TRBD1|TRBJ1-1
TGTGCCAGCGGGGCCCGACAGGGGTACACTGAAGCTTTCTTT
CASGARQGYTEAFF
>TRBV19|many|TRBD1|TRBJ1-1
TGTGCCAGTAGTACCGAGACAGGGATCGGTGGTAAAGCTTTCTTT
CASSTETGIGGKAFF
>TRBV5-1|NA|NA|TRBJ1-2
TGCGCCAGCAGCCGGGACGGTCTCCATGGCTACACCTTC
CASSRDGLHGYTF
>TRBV4-3|many|NA|TRBJ2-5
TGCGCCAGCAGCCAAGCTACCGGGTTCCAAGAGACCCAGTACTTC
CASSQATGFQETQYF
>TRBV5-4|few|NA|TRBJ1-2
TGTGCCAGCAGCTTGGAGCCAGGGGCGATTGTTGGCTACACCTTC
CASSLEPGAIVGYTF
>TRBV12-3/TRBV12-4|NA|NA|TRBJ2-2
TGTGCCAGCAGCTCCACAGGGCGAAACACCGGGGAGCTGTTTTTT
CASSSTGRNTGELFF
>TRBV7-6|NA|TRBD1|TRBJ2-7
TGTGCCAGCAGCCTCAATTCCGGGACAGGGCCATCGACCTACGAGCAGTACTTC
CASSLNSGTGPSTYEQYF
>TRBV6-5|NA|NA|TRBJ2-7
TGTGCCAGCAGTTACGATATATCTCCTACGAGGCAGTACTTC
CASSYDISPTRQYF
>TRBV28|NA|TRBD2|TRBJ2-5
TGTGCCAGCAGTTCCCGACTAGCGGAAGAGACCCAGTACTTC
CASSSRLAEETQYF
>TRBV20-1|many|TRBD2|TRBJ2-7
TGCAGTGCTTGCAGGACTAGCGCAGGAGGGCAGTACTTC
CSACRTSAGGQYF
>TRBV7-2|many|NA|TRBJ2-2
TGTGCCAGCAGCCCCATTCGGACGAACACCGGGGAGCTGTTTTTT
CASSPIRTNTGELFF
>TRBV7-2|NA|NA|TRBJ1-4
TGTGCCAGCGGTCCGGCAACTAATGAAAAACTGTTTTTT
CASGPATNEKLFF
>TRBV7-9|NA|NA|TRBJ2-3
TGTGCCAGCAGCCAAGTTGTCGCCACAGATACGCAGTATTTT
CASSQVVATDTQYF
>TRBV20-1|many|NA|TRBJ2-7
TGCAGTGCTAGTCCCCCAGGGCGGACCTCCTACGAGCAGTACTTC
CSASPPGRTSYEQYF
>TRBV7-2|NA|NA|TRBJ2-5
TGTGCCAGCAGCTTTACCCGGGGGAGCGAGACCCAGTACTTC
CASSFTRGSETQYF
>TRBV6-6|many|NA|TRBJ2-7
TGTGCCAGCAGGACTGACTGGAGGGAGGTCGCGTACTTC
CASRTDWREVAYF
>TRBV7-3|NA|TRBD2|TRBJ2-5
TGTGCCAGCAGCTTCGGGACTAGCGTGGAGACCCAGTACTTC
CASSFGTSVETQYF